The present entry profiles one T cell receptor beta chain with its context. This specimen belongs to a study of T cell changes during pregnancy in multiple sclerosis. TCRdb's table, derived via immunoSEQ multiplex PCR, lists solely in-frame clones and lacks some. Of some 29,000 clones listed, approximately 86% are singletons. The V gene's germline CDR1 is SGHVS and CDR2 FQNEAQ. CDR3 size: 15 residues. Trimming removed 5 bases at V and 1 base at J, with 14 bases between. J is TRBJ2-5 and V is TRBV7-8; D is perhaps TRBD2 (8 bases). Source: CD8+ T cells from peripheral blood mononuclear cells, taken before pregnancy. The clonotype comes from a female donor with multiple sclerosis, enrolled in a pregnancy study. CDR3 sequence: CASSHSGTVQETQYF. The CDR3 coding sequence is TGTGCCAGCAGCCATAGCGGGACAGTCCAAGAGACCCAGTACTTC.